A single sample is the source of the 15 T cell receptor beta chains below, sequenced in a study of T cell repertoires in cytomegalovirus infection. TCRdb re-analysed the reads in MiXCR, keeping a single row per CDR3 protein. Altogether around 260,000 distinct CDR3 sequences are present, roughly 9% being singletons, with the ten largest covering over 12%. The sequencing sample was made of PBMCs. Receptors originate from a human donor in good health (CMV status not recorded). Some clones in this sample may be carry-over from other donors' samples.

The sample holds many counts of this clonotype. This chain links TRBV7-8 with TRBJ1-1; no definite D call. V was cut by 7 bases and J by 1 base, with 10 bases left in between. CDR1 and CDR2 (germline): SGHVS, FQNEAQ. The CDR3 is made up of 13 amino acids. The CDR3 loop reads CASTANGNTEAFF. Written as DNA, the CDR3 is TGTGCCAGCACCGCCAACGGGAACACTGAAGCTTTCTTT.

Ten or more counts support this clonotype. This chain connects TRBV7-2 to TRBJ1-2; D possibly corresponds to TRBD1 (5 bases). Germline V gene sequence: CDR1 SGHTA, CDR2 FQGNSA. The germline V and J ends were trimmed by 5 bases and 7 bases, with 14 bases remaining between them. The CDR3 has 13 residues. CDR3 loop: CASSPGTASGYTF. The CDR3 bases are TGTGCCAGCAGCCCGGGGACCGCCAGTGGCTACACCTTC.

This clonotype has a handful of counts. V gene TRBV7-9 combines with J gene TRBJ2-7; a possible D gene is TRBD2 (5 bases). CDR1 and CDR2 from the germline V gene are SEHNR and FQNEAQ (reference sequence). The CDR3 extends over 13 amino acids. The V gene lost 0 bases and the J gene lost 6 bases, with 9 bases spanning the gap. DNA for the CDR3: TGTGCCAGCAGCTTAGCGGGTCGGGGCGAGCAGTACTTC. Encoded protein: CASSLAGRGEQYF.

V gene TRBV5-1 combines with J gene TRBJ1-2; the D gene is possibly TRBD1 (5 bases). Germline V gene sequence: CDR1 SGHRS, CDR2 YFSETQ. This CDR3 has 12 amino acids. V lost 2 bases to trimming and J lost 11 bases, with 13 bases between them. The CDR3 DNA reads TGCGCCAGCAGCTTCCAGGGAGATCAGTACACCTTC. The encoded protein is CASSFQGDQYTF.

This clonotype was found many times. The CDR3 coding sequence is TGTGCCAGCAGCTTAAGGGGGACAGGGAACCAAGAGACCCAGTACTTC. It translates to CASSLRGTGNQETQYF. The chain employs TRBV7-9 and TRBJ2-5; 9 bases are shared with TRBD1. The CDR3 runs 16 residues. Germline-derived CDR1 and CDR2 are SEHNR and FQNEAQ (reference sequence). Trimming took 2 bases from V and 0 from J; bases not matched to a gene: 4.

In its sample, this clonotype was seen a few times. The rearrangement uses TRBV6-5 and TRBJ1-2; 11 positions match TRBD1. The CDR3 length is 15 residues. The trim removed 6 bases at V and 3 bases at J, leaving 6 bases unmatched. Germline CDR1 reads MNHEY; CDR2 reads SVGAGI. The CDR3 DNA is TGTGCCAGCAGGGACAGGGGGCTCCACGACTATGGCTACACCTTC. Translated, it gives CASRDRGLHDYGYTF.

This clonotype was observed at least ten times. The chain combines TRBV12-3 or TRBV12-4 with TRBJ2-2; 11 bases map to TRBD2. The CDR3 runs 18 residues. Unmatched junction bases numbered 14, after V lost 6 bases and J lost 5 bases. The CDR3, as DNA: TGTGCCAGCAGACCGAGTCTTACTAGCGGGAGCGGGACCGGGGAGCTGTTTTTT. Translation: CASRPSLTSGSGTGELFF.

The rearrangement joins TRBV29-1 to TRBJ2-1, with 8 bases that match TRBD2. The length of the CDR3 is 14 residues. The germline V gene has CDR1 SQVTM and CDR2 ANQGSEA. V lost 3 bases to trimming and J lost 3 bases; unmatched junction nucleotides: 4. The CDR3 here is CSVDTSGLYNEQFF. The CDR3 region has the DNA TGCAGCGTTGATACTAGCGGTCTCTACAATGAGCAGTTCTTC.

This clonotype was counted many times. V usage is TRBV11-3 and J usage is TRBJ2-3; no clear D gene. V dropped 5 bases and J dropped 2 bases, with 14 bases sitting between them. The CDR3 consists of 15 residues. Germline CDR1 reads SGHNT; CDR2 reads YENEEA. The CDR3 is CASSIRHGYTDTQYF. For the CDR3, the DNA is TGTGCCAGCAGCATCAGACACGGCTACACAGATACGCAGTATTTT.

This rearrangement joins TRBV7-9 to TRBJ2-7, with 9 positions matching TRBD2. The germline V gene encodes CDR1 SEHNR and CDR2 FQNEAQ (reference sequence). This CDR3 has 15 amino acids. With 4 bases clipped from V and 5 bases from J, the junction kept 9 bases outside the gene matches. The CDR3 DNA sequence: TGTGCCAGCAGCTACAGCGGGGGGATTAGGGACGAGCAGTACTTC. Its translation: CASSYSGGIRDEQYF.

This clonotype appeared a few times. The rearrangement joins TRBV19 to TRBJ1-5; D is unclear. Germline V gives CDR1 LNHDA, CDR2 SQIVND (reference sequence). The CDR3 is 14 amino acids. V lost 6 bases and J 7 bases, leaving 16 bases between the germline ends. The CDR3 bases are TGTGCCAGTAGGGCGCACGGTGGTGTGCAGCCCCAGCATTTT. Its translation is CASRAHGGVQPQHF.

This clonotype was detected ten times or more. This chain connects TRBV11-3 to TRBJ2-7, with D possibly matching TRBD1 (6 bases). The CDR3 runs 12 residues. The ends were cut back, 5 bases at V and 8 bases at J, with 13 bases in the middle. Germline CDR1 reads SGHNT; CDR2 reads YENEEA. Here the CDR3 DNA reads TGTGCCAGCAGCATCTCAGGGGACAAGCAGTACTTC. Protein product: CASSISGDKQYF.

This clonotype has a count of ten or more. DNA for the CDR3: TGTGCCAGCAGCCGCCGACAGGGCTACGAGCAGTACTTC. Translating gives CASSRRQGYEQYF. The genes are TRBV7-9 and TRBJ2-7; 7 bases fit TRBD1. Trimming at V came to 5 bases and at J to 3 bases, leaving 4 bases not matched to a gene. In germline, CDR1 is SEHNR, CDR2 FQNEAQ (reference sequence). The CDR3 has 13 residues.

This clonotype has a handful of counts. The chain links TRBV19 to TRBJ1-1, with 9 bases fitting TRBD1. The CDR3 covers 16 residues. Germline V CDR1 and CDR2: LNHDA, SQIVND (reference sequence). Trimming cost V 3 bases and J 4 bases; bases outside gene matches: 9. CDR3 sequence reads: CASSIQGQGLGTEAFF. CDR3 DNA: TGTGCCAGTAGTATTCAGGGACAGGGCCTCGGCACTGAAGCTTTCTTT.

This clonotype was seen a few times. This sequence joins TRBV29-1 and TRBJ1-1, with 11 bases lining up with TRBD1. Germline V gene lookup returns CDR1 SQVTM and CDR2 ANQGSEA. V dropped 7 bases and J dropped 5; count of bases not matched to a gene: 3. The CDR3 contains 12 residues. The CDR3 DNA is TGCAGCGCAGGGACAGGGGGGACTGAAGCTTTCTTT. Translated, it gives CSAGTGGTEAFF.